The rows below give T cell receptor beta chains drawn from one sample of a study of CD8 T cells in Susac syndrome. TCRdb passed the immunoSEQ multiplex PCR reads through MiXCR, listing each CDR3 protein once. The data contain roughly 190,000 distinct CDR3 sequences, 90% to 95% of them singletons. Sequencing was carried out using CD4+ T cells from PBMCs. The receptors were gathered from a human donor with Susac syndrome. Each CDR3 is given with its conserved first and last residue. A D gene is named only where the DNA matches it firmly. Expanded clones are given a class, and other clones once, few, many or no size at all.

J,D,size,V,DNA,CDR3
TRBJ1-5,TRBD1,-,TRBV18,TGTGCCAGCTCACCGGGGGGAGGGGGCTATGGTCAGCCCCAGCATTTT,CASSPGGGGYGQPQHF
TRBJ2-3,TRBD2,once,TRBV9,TGTGCCAGCAGCGTACTAGCGGGGGCACCGAATACGCAGTATTTT,CASSVLAGAPNTQYF
TRBJ1-2,TRBD1,-,TRBV9,TGTGCCAGCAGCGCCTCACCGGGACAGGGCGTAAGAGGTCGTCAAGGGAACTATGGCTACACCTTC,CASSASPGQGVRGRQGNYGYTF
TRBJ1-3,-,few,TRBV11-2,TGTGCCAGCAGCTTAGAACCAGGCTCTGGAAACACCATATATTTT,CASSLEPGSGNTIYF
TRBJ2-1,TRBD2,-,TRBV30,TGTGCCTGGAGTGTCGGGGGGGAAGAGCAGTTCTTC,CAWSVGGEEQFF
TRBJ1-5,-,-,TRBV30,TGTGCCTGGAGTGTATCTACCAATCAGCCCCAGCATTTT,CAWSVSTNQPQHF
TRBJ1-4,TRBD1,once,TRBV27,TGTGCCAGCAGCCGAGACGGACAGGGTAATGAAAAACTGTTTTTT,CASSRDGQGNEKLFF
TRBJ2-5,TRBD1,-,TRBV5-1,TGCGCCAGCCTTTCTACCGGGACAGCAGGGGAGACCCAGTACTTC,CASLSTGTAGETQYF
TRBJ2-1,TRBD1,-,TRBV7-8,TGTGCCAGCAGCCAGGACAGGCAAGAGTACAATGAGCAGTTCTTC,CASSQDRQEYNEQFF
TRBJ2-3,-,-,TRBV6-1,TGTGCCAGCAGCCTCCTGGGCAGTTCTTTCCACACACGGGATACGCAGTATTTT,CASSLLGSSFHTRDTQYF
TRBJ1-5,-,once,TRBV4-1,TGCGCCAGCAGCCACATATTTGAAAGGGTTTTAGGTAATCAGCCCCAGCATTTT,CASSHIFERVLGNQPQHF
TRBJ2-6,-,-,TRBV6-5,TGTGCCAGCAGTTACATAAGCCCCGGATCGGGGGCCAACGTCCTGACTTTC,CASSYISPGSGANVLTF
TRBJ2-2,-,-,TRBV5-1,TGCGCCAGCAGCTTGGTTGGCCCGAACACCGGGGAGCTGTTTTTT,CASSLVGPNTGELFF
TRBJ2-5,TRBD1,-,TRBV6-6,TGTGCCAGCAGTGCGAATGGCGGGACAGGGGAAGAGACCCAGTACTTC,CASSANGGTGEETQYF
TRBJ1-2,-,-,TRBV10-3,TGTGCCATCAGTGGTGGCAGGTGGGAATATGGCTACACCTTC,CAISGGRWEYGYTF
TRBJ1-2,TRBD1,-,TRBV11-1,TGTGCCAGCAGCTTAAAGTCGAGCGGGACAGGGATAGGTACAGACTATGGCTACACCTTC,CASSLKSSGTGIGTDYGYTF
TRBJ1-2,-,-,TRBV28,TGTGCCAGCAGTCTAGGCCATCTCTATGGCTACACCTTC,CASSLGHLYGYTF
TRBJ1-5,-,-,TRBV12-3/TRBV12-4,TGTGCCAGCAGTCTTTCGGCCACCGGACAGCCCCAGCATTTT,CASSLSATGQPQHF
TRBJ1-2,TRBD1,-,TRBV6-5,TGTGCCAGCAGTAAAAATGGACAGGCCTATGGCTACACCTTC,CASSKNGQAYGYTF
TRBJ1-5,TRBD1,-,TRBV6-6,TGTGCCAGCAGCGACAGGGGGCAAAATCAGCCCCAGCATTTT,CASSDRGQNQPQHF
TRBJ2-2,-,once,TRBV20-1,TGCAGTGCTAAGGCCGGGATCGGGGAGCTGTTTTTT,CSAKAGIGELFF
TRBJ2-5,TRBD2,once,TRBV5-1,TGCGCCAGCAGCATGACTAGCGGGGGGGCGATCGGTAAGACCCAGTACTTC,CASSMTSGGAIGKTQYF
TRBJ2-1,-,-,TRBV15,TGTGCCACCAGCAGAGACAGGGGTGAGCAGTTCTTC,CATSRDRGEQFF
TRBJ2-7,-,few,TRBV6-1,TGTGCCAGCAGCTCCCTGAGTAGCGAGCAGTACTTC,CASSSLSSEQYF
TRBJ2-2,-,-,TRBV7-2,TGTGCCAGCAGCTTAGATGTCAGAAACACCGGGGAGCTGTTTTTT,CASSLDVRNTGELFF
TRBJ2-1,TRBD2,-,TRBV28,TGTGCCAGCAGTTTGGGGGAGGGGTACAATGAGCAGTTCTTC,CASSLGEGYNEQFF
TRBJ2-5,TRBD2,-,TRBV4-1,TGCGCCAGCAGCCAAGTAGCGGGGAGCCAAGAGACCCAGTACTTC,CASSQVAGSQETQYF
TRBJ2-7,TRBD2,-,TRBV5-4,TGTGCCAGCAGCTTAGGCGGGGGAAGCTCCTACGAGCAGTACTTC,CASSLGGGSSYEQYF
TRBJ1-6,-,-,TRBV20-1,TGCAGTGCCCAAAGGGGCCCTCGGGGTAATTCACCCCTCCACTTT,CSAQRGPRGNSPLHF
TRBJ2-7,-,-,TRBV20-1,TGCAGTGCTAGAGATGGGGGCCCACGTCGCGAGCAGTACTTC,CSARDGGPRREQYF
TRBJ2-5,-,-,TRBV7-2,TGTGCCAGCAGCTGGGGTTTAAGCGAGACCCAGTACTTC,CASSWGLSETQYF
TRBJ1-5,-,once,TRBV2,TGTGCCAGCATCGATCGGACAGCGATTAATCAGCCCCAGCATTTT,CASIDRTAINQPQHF
TRBJ2-7,TRBD2,-,TRBV5-6,TGTGCCAGCAGCGGCGCCGGGACTAGCAGATCCTACGAGCAGTACTTC,CASSGAGTSRSYEQYF
TRBJ1-2,-,-,TRBV28,TGTGCCAGCAGTTTAGCCGAAGTTATCTATGGCTACACCTTC,CASSLAEVIYGYTF
TRBJ2-2,-,-,TRBV12-3/TRBV12-4,TGTGCCAGCAGTTTACTGGGGGGGAACACCGGGGAGCTGTTTTTT,CASSLLGGNTGELFF
TRBJ2-7,TRBD2,-,TRBV5-1,TGCGCCAGCAACCAATACGGGGGGTCCTACGAGCAGTACTTC,CASNQYGGSYEQYF
TRBJ1-1,-,-,TRBV29-1,TGCAGCGTAGGGACCATTTGGGGGAACACTGAAGCTTTCTTT,CSVGTIWGNTEAFF
TRBJ2-7,TRBD1,-,TRBV5-1,TGCGCCAGCAGCTTGGATGGGGACAGGACCTACGAGCAGTACTTC,CASSLDGDRTYEQYF
TRBJ1-4,TRBD1,-,TRBV27,TGTGCCAGCAGTTGGACAGACGACAGGGTGCCTGAAACTAATGAAAAACTGTTTTTT,CASSWTDDRVPETNEKLFF
TRBJ2-5,TRBD1,-,TRBV12-3/TRBV12-4,TGTGCCAGCAGTCTAGACAGGGTGCCGGAGACCCAGTACTTC,CASSLDRVPETQYF
TRBJ2-1,-,-,TRBV28,TGTGCCAGCCGTAAAACAGGGCTCGATGAGCAGTTCTTC,CASRKTGLDEQFF
TRBJ2-7,TRBD1,-,TRBV29-1,TGCAGCGTGCCCAGGACAGGTGGGTGTCAGTACTTC,CSVPRTGGCQYF
TRBJ2-4,TRBD2,-,TRBV4-1,TGCGCCAGCAGCCACAGCGTGGGAATAGCGGGAGGGCCACTAGCCAAAAACATTCAGTACTTC,CASSHSVGIAGGPLAKNIQYF
TRBJ2-7,TRBD2,-,TRBV10-3,TGTGCCATCACCACGAATAGCGGGGGGGCCTACGAGCAGTACTTC,CAITTNSGGAYEQYF
TRBJ2-1,-,-,TRBV9,TGTGCCAGCAGCAACTTCTGGAATGAGCAGTTCTTC,CASSNFWNEQFF
TRBJ1-5,-,-,TRBV7-9,TGTGCCAGCAGCAGGGGGGCGAATCAGCCCCAGCATTTT,CASSRGANQPQHF
TRBJ1-3,-,-,TRBV7-9,TGTGCCAGCACCCAGAGACCAGGGGCGGGTGGAAACACCATATATTTT,CASTQRPGAGGNTIYF
TRBJ2-5,-,-,TRBV4-1,TGCGCCAGCAGCCAAGCCCAACCCGGTGAGACCCAGTACTTC,CASSQAQPGETQYF
TRBJ2-7,-,-,TRBV28,TGTGCCAGCTTTAAGGGCTCGGCCTACGAGCAGTACTTC,CASFKGSAYEQYF
TRBJ1-1,-,-,TRBV12-3/TRBV12-4,TGTGCCAGCAGCACGCTGGGGAGCACTGAAGCTTTCTTT,CASSTLGSTEAFF
TRBJ2-7,-,-,TRBV29-1,TGCAGCGTCGCGTTACAGGAGCACGAGCAGTACTTC,CSVALQEHEQYF
TRBJ1-1,TRBD1,-,TRBV3-1,TGTGCCAGCAGCCAAGCCCCGGGACAGGGTTCAATTAACACTGAAGCTTTCTTT,CASSQAPGQGSINTEAFF